This T cell receptor beta chain comes out of a study of blood T cell repertoires in COVID-19. Study at large: Italy, Spain and the United States were the sources of the convalescent and acute COVID-19 samples. T cells, B-cell-depleted T cells, or PBMCs provided the cDNA or gDNA that served as material.

Original analysis: Amplification with reference gene primers provided the estimates of nucleated cell counts. Assay used: immunoSEQ multiplex PCR; TCRdb lists only in-frame clones, some missing. That table furnishes V, J and clone size, whereas the DNA furnished D and trimming. This sample has about 190,000 clones, with around 84% found just once. The germline V gene encodes CDR1 SGHDT and CDR2 YYEEEE. V was pared by 5 bases and J by 0 bases, with 8 bases between. CDR3 length: 13 residues. Material for sequencing was peripheral blood. The V call is TRBV5-6, the J call TRBJ2-5; D is ambiguous. The TCR sequence derives from an elderly woman with acute or convalescent COVID-19. The CDR3 coding sequence is TGTGCCAGCAGTAACTACGACCAAGAGACCCAGTACTTC. The encoded protein is CASSNYDQETQYF.